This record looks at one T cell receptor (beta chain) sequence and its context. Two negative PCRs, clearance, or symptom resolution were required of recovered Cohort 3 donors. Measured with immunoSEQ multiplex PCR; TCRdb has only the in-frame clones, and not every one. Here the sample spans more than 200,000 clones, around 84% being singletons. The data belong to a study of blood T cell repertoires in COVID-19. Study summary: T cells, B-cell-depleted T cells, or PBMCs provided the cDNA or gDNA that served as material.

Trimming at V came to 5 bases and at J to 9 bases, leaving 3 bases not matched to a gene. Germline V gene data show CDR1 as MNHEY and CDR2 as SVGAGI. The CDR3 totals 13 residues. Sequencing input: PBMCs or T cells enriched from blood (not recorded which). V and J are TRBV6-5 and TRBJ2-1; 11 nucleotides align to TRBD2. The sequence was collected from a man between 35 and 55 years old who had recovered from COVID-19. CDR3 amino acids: CASSLAGGGEQFF. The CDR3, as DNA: TGTGCCAGCAGTCTAGCGGGGGGAGGTGAGCAGTTCTTC.